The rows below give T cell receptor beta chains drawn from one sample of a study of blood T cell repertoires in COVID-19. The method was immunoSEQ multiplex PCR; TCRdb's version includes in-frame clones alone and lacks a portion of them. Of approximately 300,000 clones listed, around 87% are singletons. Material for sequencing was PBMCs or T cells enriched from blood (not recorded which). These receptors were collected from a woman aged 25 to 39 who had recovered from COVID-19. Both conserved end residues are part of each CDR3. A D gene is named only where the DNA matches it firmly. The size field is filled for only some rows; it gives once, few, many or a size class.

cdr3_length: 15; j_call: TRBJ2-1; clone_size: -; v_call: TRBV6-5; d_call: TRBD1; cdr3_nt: TGTGCCAGCAGTTCACAGGGGTCCTACTACAATGAGCAGTTCTTC; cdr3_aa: CASSSQGSYYNEQFF
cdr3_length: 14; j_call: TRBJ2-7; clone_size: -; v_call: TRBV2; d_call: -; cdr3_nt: TGTGCCAGCAGTGAGACGGGCAGGGGCTACGAGCAGTACTTC; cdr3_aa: CASSETGRGYEQYF
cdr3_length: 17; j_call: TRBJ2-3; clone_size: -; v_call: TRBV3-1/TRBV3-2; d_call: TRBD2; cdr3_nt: TGTGCCAGCAGCCCTGGGCTAGCGGGGCCACGGGGAGATACGCAGTATTTT; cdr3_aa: CASSPGLAGPRGDTQYF
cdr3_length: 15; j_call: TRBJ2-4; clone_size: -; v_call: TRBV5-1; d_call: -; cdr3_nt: TGCGCCAGCAGCTTAGGGGGATGGCAACAAAACATTCAGTACTTC; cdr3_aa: CASSLGGWQQNIQYF
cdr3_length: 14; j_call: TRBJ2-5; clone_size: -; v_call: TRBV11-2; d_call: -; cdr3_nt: TGTGCCAGCAGCCCCTCACAGACTAGGGAGACCCAGTACTTC; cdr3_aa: CASSPSQTRETQYF
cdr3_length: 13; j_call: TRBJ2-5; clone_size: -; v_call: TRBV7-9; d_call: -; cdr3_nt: TGTGCCAGCAGCTTTGGGGGACTAGAGACCCAGTACTTC; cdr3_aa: CASSFGGLETQYF
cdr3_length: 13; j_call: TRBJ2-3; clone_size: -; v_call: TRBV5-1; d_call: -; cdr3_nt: TGCGCCAGCAGCTTGGGCTACACAGATACGCAGTATTTT; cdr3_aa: CASSLGYTDTQYF
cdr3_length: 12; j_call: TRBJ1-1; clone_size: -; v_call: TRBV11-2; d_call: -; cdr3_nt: TGTGCCAGCAGCTTGCTACAGGAGCGAGCTTTCTTT; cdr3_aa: CASSLLQERAFF
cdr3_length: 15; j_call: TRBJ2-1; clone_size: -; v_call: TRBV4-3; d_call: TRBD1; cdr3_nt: TGCGCCAGCAGCGAAGACAGGGGTTTATGGAGCGAGCAGTTCTTC; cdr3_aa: CASSEDRGLWSEQFF
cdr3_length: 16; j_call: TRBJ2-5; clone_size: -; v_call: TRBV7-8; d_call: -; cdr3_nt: TGTGCCAGCAGCTTATCGAGACAGAGCACCCAAGAGACCCAGTACTTC; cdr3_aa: CASSLSRQSTQETQYF
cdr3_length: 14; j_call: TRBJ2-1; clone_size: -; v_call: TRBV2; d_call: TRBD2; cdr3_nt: TGTGCCAGCAGGGGGACTAGCGGGGGCAATGAGCAGTTCTTC; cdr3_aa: CASRGTSGGNEQFF
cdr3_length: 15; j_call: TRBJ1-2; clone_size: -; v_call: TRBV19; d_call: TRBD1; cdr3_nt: TGTGCCAGTAGTATAGGCCCGACAGGGCTCGGTGGCTACACCTTC; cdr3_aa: CASSIGPTGLGGYTF
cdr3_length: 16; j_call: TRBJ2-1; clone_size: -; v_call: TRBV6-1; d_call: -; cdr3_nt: TGTGCCAGCAGTGAAATGATAAGGGTCGGACTCAATGAGCAGTTCTTC; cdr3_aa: CASSEMIRVGLNEQFF
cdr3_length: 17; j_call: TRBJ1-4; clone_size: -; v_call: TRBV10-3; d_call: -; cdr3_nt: TGTGCCATCAGTGAGTCGCTCGAGTCCGGGGCTAATGAAAAACTGTTTTTT; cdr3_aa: CAISESLESGANEKLFF
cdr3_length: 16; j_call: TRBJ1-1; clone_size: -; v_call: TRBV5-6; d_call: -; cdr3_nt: TGTGCCAGCAGCTTGGGCCCCGGGGAGCGCAGCACTGAAGCTTTCTTT; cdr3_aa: CASSLGPGERSTEAFF
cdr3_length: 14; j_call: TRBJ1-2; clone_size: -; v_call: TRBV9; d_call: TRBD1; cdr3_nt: TGTGCCAGCAGCCGAATGACAGGGAACTATGGCTACACCTTC; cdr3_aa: CASSRMTGNYGYTF
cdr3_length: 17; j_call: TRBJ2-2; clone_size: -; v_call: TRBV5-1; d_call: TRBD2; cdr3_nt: TGCGCCAGCAGCTTGACTAGCGGGGGGCCGAACACCGGGGAGCTGTTTTTT; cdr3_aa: CASSLTSGGPNTGELFF
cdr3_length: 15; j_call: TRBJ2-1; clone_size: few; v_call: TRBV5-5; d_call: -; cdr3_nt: TGTGCCAGCAGTGAAGACCCGAGCGGCTCCAATGAGCAGTTCTTC; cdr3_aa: CASSEDPSGSNEQFF
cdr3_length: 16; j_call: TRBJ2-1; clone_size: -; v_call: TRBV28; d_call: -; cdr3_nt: TGTGCCAGCAGTTCTCTTTCAGTGGGGCCCTACAATGAGCAGTTCTTC; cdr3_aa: CASSSLSVGPYNEQFF
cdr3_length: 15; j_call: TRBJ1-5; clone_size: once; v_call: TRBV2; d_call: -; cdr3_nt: TGTGCCAGCAAGGAACTGGACACCGAGACCCAGCCCCAGCATTTT; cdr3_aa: CASKELDTETQPQHF
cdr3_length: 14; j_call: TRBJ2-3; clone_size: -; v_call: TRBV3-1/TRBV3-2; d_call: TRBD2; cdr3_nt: TGTGCCAGCAGCCATGGGGTAGCGGGAGATACGCAGTATTTT; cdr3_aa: CASSHGVAGDTQYF
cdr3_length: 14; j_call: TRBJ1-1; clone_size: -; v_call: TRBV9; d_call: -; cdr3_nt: TGTGCCAGCAGCCCCCGCGGGGAGCCCACTGAAGCTTTCTTT; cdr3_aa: CASSPRGEPTEAFF
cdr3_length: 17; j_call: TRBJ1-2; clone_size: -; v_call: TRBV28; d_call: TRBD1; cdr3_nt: TGTGCCAGCAGTCCCCGGGACAGGGGGACCCCGGGCTATGGCTACACCTTC; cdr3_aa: CASSPRDRGTPGYGYTF
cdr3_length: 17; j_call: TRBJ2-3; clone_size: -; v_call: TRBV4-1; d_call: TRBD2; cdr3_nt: TGCGCCAGCAGCCAAGATCGTAGTAGCGGGAGCACAGATACGCAGTATTTT; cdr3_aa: CASSQDRSSGSTDTQYF
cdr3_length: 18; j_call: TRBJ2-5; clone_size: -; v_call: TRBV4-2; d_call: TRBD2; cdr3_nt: TGTGCCAGCAGCCAAGATTCGATAGCGGGGGGTATGTGGGAGACCCAGTACTTC; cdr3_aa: CASSQDSIAGGMWETQYF
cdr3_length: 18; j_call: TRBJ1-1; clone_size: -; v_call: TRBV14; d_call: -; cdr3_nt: TGTGCCAGCAGCTTCACAGGGACAACGGCCCGGATGGGCACTGAAGCTTTCTTT; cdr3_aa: CASSFTGTTARMGTEAFF
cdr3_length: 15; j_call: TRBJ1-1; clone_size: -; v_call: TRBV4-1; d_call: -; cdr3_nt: TGCGCCAGCAGCCAAGGCTCCACAGGGAACACTGAAGCTTTCTTT; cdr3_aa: CASSQGSTGNTEAFF
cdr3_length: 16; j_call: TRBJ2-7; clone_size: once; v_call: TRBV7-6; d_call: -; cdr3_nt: TGTGCCAGCAGCTTAGACGCGATGGGGCCCCCCTACGAGCAGTACTTC; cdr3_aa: CASSLDAMGPPYEQYF
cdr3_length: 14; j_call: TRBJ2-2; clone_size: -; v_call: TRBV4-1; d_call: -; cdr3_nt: TGCGCCAGCAGCCACCTAACGGGGTTCGGGGAGCTGTTTTTT; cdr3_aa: CASSHLTGFGELFF
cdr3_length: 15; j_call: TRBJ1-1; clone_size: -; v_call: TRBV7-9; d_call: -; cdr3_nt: TGTGCCAGCAGCCGATGGTCCCGAGGTAGAACTGAAGCTTTCTTT; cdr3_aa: CASSRWSRGRTEAFF
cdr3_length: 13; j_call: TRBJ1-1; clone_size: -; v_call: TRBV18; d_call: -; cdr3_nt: TGTGCCAGCTCACAGGGAGGGCCCACTGAAGCTTTCTTT; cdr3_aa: CASSQGGPTEAFF
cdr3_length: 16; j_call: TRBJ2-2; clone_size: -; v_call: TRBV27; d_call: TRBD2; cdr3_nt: TGTGCCAGCAGAGGACTAGCGGGGGCCGGGCTAGGGGAGCTGTTTTTT; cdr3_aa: CASRGLAGAGLGELFF
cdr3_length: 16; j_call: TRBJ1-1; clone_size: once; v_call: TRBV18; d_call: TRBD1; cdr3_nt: TGTGCCAGCTCACTACAGACAGGGGGCTGGGGCACTGAAGCTTTCTTT; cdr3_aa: CASSLQTGGWGTEAFF
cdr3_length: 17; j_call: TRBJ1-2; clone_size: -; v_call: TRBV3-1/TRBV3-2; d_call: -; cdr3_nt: TGTGCCAGCAGCCAGGCTGAACCCGGGACACTCAACTATGGCTACACCTTC; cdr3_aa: CASSQAEPGTLNYGYTF
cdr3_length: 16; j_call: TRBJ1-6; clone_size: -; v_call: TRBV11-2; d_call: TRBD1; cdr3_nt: TGTGCCAGCAGCTCCGGAAAGGGACAGGGTCATTCACCCCTCCACTTT; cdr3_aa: CASSSGKGQGHSPLHF
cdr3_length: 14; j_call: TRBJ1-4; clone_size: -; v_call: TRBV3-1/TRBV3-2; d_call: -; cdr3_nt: TGTGCCAGCGGCGAGCGAGGGATTGGGGAAAAACTGTTTTTT; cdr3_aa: CASGERGIGEKLFF
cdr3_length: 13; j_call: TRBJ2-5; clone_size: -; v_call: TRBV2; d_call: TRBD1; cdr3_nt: TGTGCCAGCAGCGTGACAGGGGGGGAGACCCAGTACTTC; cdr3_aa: CASSVTGGETQYF
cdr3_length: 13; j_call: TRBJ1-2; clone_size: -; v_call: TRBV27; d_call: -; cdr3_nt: TGTGCCAGCAGTTTATCGCGTAGGGGAAGCTACACCTTC; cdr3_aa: CASSLSRRGSYTF